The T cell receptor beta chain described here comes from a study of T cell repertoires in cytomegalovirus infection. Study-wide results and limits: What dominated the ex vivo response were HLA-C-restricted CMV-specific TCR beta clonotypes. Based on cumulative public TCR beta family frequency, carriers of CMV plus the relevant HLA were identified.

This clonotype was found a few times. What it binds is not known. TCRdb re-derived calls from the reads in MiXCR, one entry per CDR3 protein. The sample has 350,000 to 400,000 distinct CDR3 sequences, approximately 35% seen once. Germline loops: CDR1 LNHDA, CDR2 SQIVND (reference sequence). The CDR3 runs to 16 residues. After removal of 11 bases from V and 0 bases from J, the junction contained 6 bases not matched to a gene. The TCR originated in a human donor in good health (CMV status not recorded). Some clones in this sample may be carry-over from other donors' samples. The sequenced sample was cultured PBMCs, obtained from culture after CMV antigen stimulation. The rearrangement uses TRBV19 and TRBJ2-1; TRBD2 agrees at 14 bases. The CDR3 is CAAGLAGAGSYNEQFF. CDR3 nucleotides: TGTGCCGCGGGACTAGCGGGAGCTGGCTCCTACAATGAGCAGTTCTTC.